This T cell receptor (beta chain) was obtained from a study of shared clonotypes between healthy human individuals. The CDR3 contains 14 residues. The germline V and J ends were trimmed by 0 bases and 10 bases, with 15 bases remaining between them. The germline V gene encodes CDR1 MGHRA and CDR2 YSYEKL. CD45RO-negative, CCR7-selected cells formed the naive CD8 fraction, which excluded terminally differentiated effector memory CD45RA+ cells. The data were produced by immunoSEQ multiplex PCR, yet TCRdb's version contains in-frame clones alone and is incomplete. The table includes 1.5 million to 2.5 million clones, about 95% detected once.

This clonotype was obtained from a man younger than 35 in good health. Source material: naive CD8+ T cells sorted from blood. V gene TRBV4-1 combines with J gene TRBJ1-1; D is possibly TRBD1 (5 bases). CDR3 residues: CASSQDPGTVTAFF. The CDR3 nucleotides are TGCGCCAGCAGCCAAGATCCCGGGACGGTGACAGCTTTCTTT.